These 10 T cell receptor beta chains share one sample of origin, sequenced in a study of cytomegalovirus exposure and HLA in healthy donors listed by TCRdb under 2017. Library creation used the immunoSEQ multiplex PCR assay. A mixture of 60 forward primers for TCR Vbeta segments and 13 reverse primers for TCR Jbeta segments was used in the multiplex PCR. Imported from immuneACCESS, the table was reduced by TCRdb to in-frame sequences with V and J called. These copies leave out some clones; in studies compared against another copy, an unresolved V gene accounts for under half, and the cause of the remainder is not known. This sample's table carries just over 200,000 clones. 0.9% to 1.4% of the sample goes to the ten largest clones. The source material was PBMCs. These receptors were taken from a girl aged 2 to 10 in good health and CMV-seropositive.

The chain uses TRBV30 and TRBJ2-3; 8 positions match TRBD2. V lost 4 bases to trimming and J lost 5 bases; unmatched junction nucleotides: 2. Germline CDR1 reads GTSNPN; CDR2 reads SVGIG (reference sequence). This CDR3 contains 12 residues. CDR3 region: CAWILAGDTQYF. CDR3 nucleotides: TGTGCCTGGATCCTAGCGGGAGATACGCAGTATTTT.

The CDR3 bases are TGTGCCAGCAGTGGCCGACAGGGCCTAAATCAGCCCCAGCATTTT. It specifies CASSGRQGLNQPQHF. V and J are TRBV6-1 and TRBJ1-5, with 7 bases that match TRBD1. CDR1 is MNHNS, CDR2 SASEGT, per germline. The CDR3 loop spans 15 amino acids. V gave up 4 bases and J gave up 4 bases; unmatched junction bases: 7.

The V gene is TRBV20-1, the J gene TRBJ2-5; TRBD2 is a possible D gene (5 bases). The germline V gene has CDR1 DFQATT and CDR2 SNEGSKA (reference sequence). V was pared by 7 bases and J by 3 bases, with 6 bases between. The CDR3 has 10 residues. CDR3 amino acids: CSGAEETQYF. The CDR3 DNA sequence: TGCAGTGGAGCGGAAGAGACCCAGTACTTC.

V usage is TRBV5-6 and J usage is TRBJ2-2, with 7 bases aligning to TRBD1. Germline V gives CDR1 SGHDT, CDR2 YYEEEE. J gave up 4 bases and V 8 bases, and 8 bases lay outside the gene matches. The CDR3 covers 14 residues. The CDR3 sequence is CASRTGAGTGELFF. The CDR3 region has the DNA TGTGCCAGTAGAACAGGGGCCGGCACCGGGGAGCTGTTTTTT.

The gene calls are TRBV9 and TRBJ2-1, with 7 bases that match TRBD2. Germline V CDR1 and CDR2: SGDLS, YYNGEE. The CDR3 spans 16 residues. Trimming cost V 0 bases and J 1 base; bases outside gene matches: 4. DNA for the CDR3: TGTGCCAGCAGCGTAGGGGCGGGAGAATCCTACAATGAGCAGTTCTTC. Translated, it gives CASSVGAGESYNEQFF.

This rearrangement joins TRBV5-4 to TRBJ1-2, with D unresolved. V was cut by 5 bases and J by 5 bases, with 13 bases left in between. The CDR3 spans 13 residues. Germline CDR1 SGHNT, CDR2 YYREEE (reference sequence). For the CDR3, the DNA is TGTGCCAGCAGTCGCGGACTGAGATATGGCTACACCTTC. It encodes CASSRGLRYGYTF.

The V call is TRBV29-1, the J call TRBJ1-4; D is possibly TRBD1 (5 bases). Trimming shortened V by 4 bases and J by 6 bases, and 12 bases separated the two germline ends. CDR1 is SQVTM, CDR2 ANQGSEA, per germline. The CDR3 spans 13 residues. The chain's CDR3 is CSVGGRSYEKLFF. The CDR3 DNA reads TGCAGCGTTGGGGGCAGGAGCTATGAAAAACTGTTTTTT.

V gene TRBV5-6 combines with J gene TRBJ2-7; 7 bases are a match to TRBD2. This CDR3 has 14 residues. Germline lookup yields CDR1 SGHDT and CDR2 YYEEEE. Unmatched junction bases numbered 8, after V lost 4 bases and J lost 4 bases. CDR3 coding DNA: TGTGCCAGCAGCGGGAGGGCGGGATGGTACGAGCAGTACTTC. This encodes CASSGRAGWYEQYF.

The V call is TRBV4-1, the J call TRBJ2-1; possible D gene TRBD2, 6 bases. The CDR3 contains 14 residues. Per the germline V gene, CDR1 is MGHRA and CDR2 is YSYEKL. V was shortened by 4 bases and J by 7 bases, with 14 bases between the two germline ends. The CDR3: CASSPPVRGNEQFF. CDR3 bases: TGCGCCAGCAGCCCCCCAGTGCGGGGAAATGAGCAGTTCTTC.

The chain carries TRBV19 and TRBJ1-5; D ambiguous. Germline values: CDR1 LNHDA, CDR2 SQIVND (reference sequence). The V and J ends lost 5 bases and 4 bases respectively, with 9 bases between them. This CDR3 contains 13 residues. Here the CDR3 DNA reads TGTGCCAGTAGTCCCGGGTGGAATCAGCCCCAGCATTTT. Translated: CASSPGWNQPQHF.